This TCR beta chain was captured by sequencing in a study of T cell responses to AZD1222 COVID-19 vaccine. Study-wide findings and caveats: Clonal diversity may have been underestimated, and the donors were mostly white British, with more females than males. The reported proportion of spike-specific TCRs targeting unmutated variant regions was nearly half. Vaccine-associated CD4 TCRs spanned spike, dominant at 160-218 and 743-854.

In regard to this clone: Its target is not known.

Clones were sequenced by immunoSEQ multiplex PCR, and TCRdb holds only the in-frame ones, with some missing. The sample shows about 120,000 clones, around nine tenths of them seen only once. The CDR3 covers 16 residues. The source of this sequence is an adult who received the MenACWY meningococcal vaccine as a control. V usage is TRBV21-1 and J usage is TRBJ2-7. TRBV21-1 is tagged as a pseudogene. This sample comprised peripheral blood, obtained 28 days after the second dose of the MenACWY control vaccine. CDR3 loop: CASSRTRARSSYEQYV. The CDR3 bases are TGTGCCAGCAGCAGAACCCGGGCCAGAAGCTCCTACGAGCAGTACGTC.